Sequencing of this TCR beta chain was carried out in a study of OX40 agonist ivuxolimab in advanced cancers. Study-wide background: Patients were given ivuxolimab, an antibody that agonizes OX40 (CD134). The dose of intravenous ivuxolimab that patients received every 2 weeks ranged from 0.01 to 10 mg/kg. Patients treated during dose escalation were battling hepatocellular carcinoma, melanoma, renal cell or head and neck cancer. Past anti-PD-1, anti-PD-L1 or anti-CTLA-4 therapy was accepted, and 40% had received some.

This clone showed up many times. Profiled with immunoSEQ multiplex PCR; TCRdb holds only in-frame clones, not every one. The sample has 48,000 or so clones, about 90% seen once; the top ten hold 40% to 50%. This sample comprised CD4+ or CD8+ T cells sorted from blood, obtained in a trial of the OX40 agonist ivuxolimab. This TCR derives from an adult with an advanced solid tumor such as melanoma, head and neck, liver or kidney cancer.

The CDR3 region is CASSLAVRGGYEQYF. CDR3 DNA: TGTGCCAGCAGCCTGGCCGTGCGGGGGGGATACGAGCAGTACTTC. This chain joins TRBV7-6 and TRBJ2-7; 9 nucleotides line up with TRBD2. The CDR3 covers 15 residues. Germline CDR1 reads SGHVS; CDR2 reads FNYEAQ. V dropped 5 bases and J dropped 4; count of bases not matched to a gene: 9.